This TCR beta chain was sequenced in a study of blood T cell repertoires in COVID-19. The CDR3 is 14 amino acids. Germline CDR1 is SEHNR and CDR2 is FQNEAQ (reference sequence). Trimming cost V 4 bases and J 5 bases; bases outside gene matches: 2. Assay: immunoSEQ multiplex PCR; the TCRdb copy retains only in-frame clones and omits some. The sample yields 130,000 or so clones, approximately 80% seen once. The sequence came from a woman in her seventies with acute or convalescent COVID-19. Sequencing used peripheral blood. The chain combines TRBV7-9 with TRBJ2-4; TRBD1 agrees at 10 bases. In DNA form, the CDR3 reads TGTGCCAGCAGCTGGACAGGGGGACAAAACATTCAGTACTTC. This sequence encodes CASSWTGGQNIQYF.